The source of this T cell receptor beta chain is a study of shared clonotypes between healthy human individuals. Study-level background: CD4 naive and memory got three plates each, CD8 naive two, CD8 memory one. Notes on the study in general: Around 5.3% of naive CD4 clonotypes were shared across several donors.

This clone was seen just once. The antigen remains unidentified. Naive CD8 cells comprised CD45RO-negative, CCR7-positively selected cells, excluding terminally differentiated effector memory CD45RA+ cells. The genomic DNA of each subset was split evenly across several immunoSEQ plates. The assay was immunoSEQ multiplex PCR, and TCRdb's table has in-frame clones only and misses some. The table includes about 680,000 clones, approximately 90% detected once. This CDR3 region has 16 residues. Trimming stripped 7 bases from V and 7 bases from J, with 24 bases between. Germline V gene sequence: CDR1 SGHKS, CDR2 YYEKEE (reference sequence).

This sequence joins TRBV5-5 and TRBJ2-1; D not resolved. Sequenced: naive CD8+ T cells sorted from blood. This receptor was obtained from a man aged 25 to 40 in good health. This CDR3 reads CASLYSPGIQLNEQFF. In DNA, the CDR3 is TGTGCCAGCCTATACTCACCCGGCATTCAATTAAATGAGCAGTTCTTC. Drawing the rest from reference TRBV5-5 and TRBJ2-1, the complete variable domain is DAGVTQSPTHLIKTRGQQVTLRCSPISGHKSVSWYQQVLGQGPQFIFQYYEKEERGRGNFPDRFSARQFPNYSSELNVNALLLGDSALYLCASLYSPGIQLNEQFFGPGTRLTVL.